The 9 T cell receptor beta chains below all came from one sample that was sequenced in a study of blood T cell repertoires in COVID-19. Measured with immunoSEQ multiplex PCR; TCRdb has only the in-frame clones, and not every one. The sample lists 100,000 to 150,000 clones, about four fifths occurring once. The sample was peripheral blood. The source is a man aged 55 to 70 with acute or convalescent COVID-19.

The chain joins TRBV21-1 to TRBJ1-2; TRBD1 reflects the table's D call only, with no check against the DNA. TRBV21-1 is recorded as a pseudogene. This CDR3 spans 15 amino acids. The CDR3 loop is CASSNQGWWNYGYTF. The CDR3 DNA reads TGTGCCAGCAGCAATCAGGGGTGGTGGAACTATGGCTACACCTTC.

The chain carries TRBV28 and TRBJ1-5; no clear D. CDR3 size: 14 residues. The germline V gene has CDR1 MDHEN and CDR2 SYDVKM. The V gene lost 3 bases and the J gene lost 4 bases, with 10 bases spanning the gap. CDR3 sequence (DNA): TGTGCCAGCAGTTTCTCACAGATTAATCAGCCCCAGCATTTT. It encodes CASSFSQINQPQHF.

CDR3 sequence: CASSKATSGRGETQYF. CDR3 nucleotide sequence: TGTGCCAGCAGCAAGGCGACTAGCGGGAGGGGTGAGACCCAGTACTTC. This chain links TRBV21-1 with TRBJ2-5; TRBD2 is the table's D call, not checked against the DNA. TRBV21-1 is flagged as a pseudogene. CDR3 length: 16 amino acids.

The chain couples TRBV2 to TRBJ1-1; D gene unclear. The germline V and J ends were trimmed by 2 bases and 3 bases, with 10 bases remaining between them. There are 14 residues in the CDR3. Germline CDR1 is SNHLY and CDR2 is FYNNEI. The CDR3 DNA sequence: TGTGCCAGCAGTGAAAGGCCGCGGGACACTGAAGCTTTCTTT. It specifies CASSERPRDTEAFF.

The chain recombines TRBV27 with TRBJ2-3; D unclear. Looked up from germline, CDR1 is MNHEY and CDR2 is SMNVEV (reference sequence). The CDR3 has 12 amino acids. The ends were cut back, 8 bases at V and 9 bases at J, with 15 bases in the middle. The CDR3 loop is CASGPALGTQYF. The DNA for the CDR3 is TGTGCCAGCGGTCCGGCGCTCGGGACGCAGTATTTT.

This chain connects TRBV28 to TRBJ2-7; the match to TRBD1 covers 9 bases. Looked up from germline, CDR1 is MDHEN and CDR2 is SYDVKM. Trimming took 6 bases from V and 4 from J; bases not matched to a gene: 10. The CDR3 is made up of 15 amino acids. Here the CDR3 reads CASRPTGTGIYEQYF. DNA of the CDR3: TGTGCCAGCAGACCCACCGGGACAGGGATATACGAGCAGTACTTC.

There are a few counts of this clone. The V and J genes are TRBV9 and TRBJ2-1, with 10 bases matching TRBD1. This CDR3 comprises 14 residues. Germline CDR1 is SGDLS and CDR2 is YYNGEE. Trimming removed 1 base from V and 9 bases from J; junction bases left unmatched: 4. The CDR3 loop is CASSVRTGGAEQFF. The CDR3 DNA reads TGTGCCAGCAGCGTAAGGACAGGGGGAGCTGAGCAGTTCTTC.

The chain uses TRBV3-1 (or the pseudogene TRBV3-2) and TRBJ1-1, with TRBD1 identical over 7 bases. V gave up 1 base and J gave up 5 bases; unmatched junction bases: 7. The germline gives CDR1 LGHDT, CDR2 YNNKEL (reference sequence). The CDR3 covers 15 residues. The CDR3: CASSQVSGTVTEAFF. The DNA for the CDR3 is TGTGCCAGCAGCCAAGTGTCTGGGACAGTGACTGAAGCTTTCTTT.

This clone was seen only a few times. The genes are TRBV28 and TRBJ2-6; D may be TRBD1 (6 bases). The CDR3 length is 15 residues. Per the germline V gene, CDR1 is MDHEN and CDR2 is SYDVKM. V was shortened by 8 bases and J by 4 bases, with 15 bases between the two germline ends. In DNA, the CDR3 is TGTGCCAGCTTATACGCAGGGGTAGGGGCCAACGTCCTGACTTTC. Its protein is CASLYAGVGANVLTF.